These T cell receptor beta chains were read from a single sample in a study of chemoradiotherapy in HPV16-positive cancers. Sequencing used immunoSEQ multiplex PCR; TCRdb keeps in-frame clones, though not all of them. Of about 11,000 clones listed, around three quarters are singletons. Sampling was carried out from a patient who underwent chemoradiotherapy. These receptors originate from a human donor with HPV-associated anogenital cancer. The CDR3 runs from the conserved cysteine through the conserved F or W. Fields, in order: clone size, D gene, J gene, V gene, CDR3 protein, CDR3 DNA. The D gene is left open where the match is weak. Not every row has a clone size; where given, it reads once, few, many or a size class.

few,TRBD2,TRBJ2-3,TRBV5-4,CASSLSGLAGDTQYF,TGTGCCAGCAGCCTATCGGGTCTAGCGGGGGATACGCAGTATTTT
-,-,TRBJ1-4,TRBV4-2,CASSQDAEKLFF,TGTGCCAGCAGCCAAGATGCGGAAAAACTGTTTTTT
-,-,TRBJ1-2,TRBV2,CASTGSGTNYGYTF,TGTGCCAGCACGGGGTCTGGAACTAACTATGGCTACACCTTC
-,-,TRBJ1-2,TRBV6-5,CASSYYSVGNNYGYTF,TGTGCCAGCAGTTACTATTCAGTGGGTAATAACTATGGCTACACCTTC
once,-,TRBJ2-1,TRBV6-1,CASSEGYYNEQFF,TGTGCCAGCAGTGAAGGGTATTACAATGAGCAGTTCTTC
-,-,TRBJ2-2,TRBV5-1,CASSLEGAARELFF,TGCGCCAGCAGCTTGGAAGGGGCGGCGAGGGAGCTGTTTTTT
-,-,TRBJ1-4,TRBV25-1,CASSGNNEKLFF,TGTGCCAGCAGTGGAAATAATGAAAAACTGTTTTTT
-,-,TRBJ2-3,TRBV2,CARTDTTSRTDTQYF,TGTGCCAGGACTGATACCACAAGCCGCACAGATACGCAGTATTTT
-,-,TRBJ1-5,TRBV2,CASRFDSNQPQHF,TGTGCCAGCAGGTTTGATAGCAATCAGCCCCAGCATTTT
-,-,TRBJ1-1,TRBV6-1,CASRSTLNTEAFF,TGTGCCAGCAGGTCGACGTTGAACACTGAAGCTTTCTTT
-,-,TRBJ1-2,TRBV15,CATSRDRDGPGYTF,TGTGCCACCAGCAGAGATCGGGACGGACCGGGCTACACCTTC
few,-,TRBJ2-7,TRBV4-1,CASSQERFRDTSYEQYF,TGCGCCAGCAGCCAAGAAAGGTTCCGGGACACCTCCTACGAGCAGTACTTC